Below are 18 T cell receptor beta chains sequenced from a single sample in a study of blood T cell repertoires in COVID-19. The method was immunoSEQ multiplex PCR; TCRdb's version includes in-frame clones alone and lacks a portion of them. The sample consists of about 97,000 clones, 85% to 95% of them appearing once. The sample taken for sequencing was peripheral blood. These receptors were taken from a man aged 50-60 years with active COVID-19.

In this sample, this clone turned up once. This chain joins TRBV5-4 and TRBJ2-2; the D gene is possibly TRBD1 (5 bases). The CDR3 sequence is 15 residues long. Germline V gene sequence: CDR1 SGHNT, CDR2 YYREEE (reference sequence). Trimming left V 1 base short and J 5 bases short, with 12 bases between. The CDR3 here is CASSLQGVVTGELFF. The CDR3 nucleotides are TGTGCCAGCAGCTTGCAGGGCGTTGTGACCGGGGAGCTGTTTTTT.

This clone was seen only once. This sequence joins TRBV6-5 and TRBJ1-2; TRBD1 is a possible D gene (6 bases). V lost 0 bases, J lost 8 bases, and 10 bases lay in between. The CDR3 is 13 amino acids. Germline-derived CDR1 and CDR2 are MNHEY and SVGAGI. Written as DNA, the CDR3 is TGTGCCAGCAGTTACTCTGGACAGTTGGGCTACACCTTC. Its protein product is CASSYSGQLGYTF.

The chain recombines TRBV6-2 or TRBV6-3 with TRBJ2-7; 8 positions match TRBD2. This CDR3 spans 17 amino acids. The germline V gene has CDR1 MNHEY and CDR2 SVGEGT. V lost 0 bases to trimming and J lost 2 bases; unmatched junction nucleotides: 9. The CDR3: CASSYSSGGRPPYEQYF. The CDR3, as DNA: TGTGCCAGCAGTTACTCTTCTGGCGGGAGGCCCCCCTACGAGCAGTACTTC.

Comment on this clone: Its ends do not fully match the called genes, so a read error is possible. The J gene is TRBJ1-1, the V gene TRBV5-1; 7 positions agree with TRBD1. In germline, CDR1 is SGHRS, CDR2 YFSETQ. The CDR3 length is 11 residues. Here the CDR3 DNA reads TGCGCCAGCAGGGAAGAGGGGGCCGGGGTCTTT. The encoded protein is CASREEGAGVF.

The CDR3 DNA sequence: TGTGCCAGCATGCCGGACAGCTCTAACTATGGCTACACCTTC. Its translation is CASMPDSSNYGYTF. The chain recombines TRBV6-6 with TRBJ1-2; maybe TRBD1 (6 bases). Trimming took off 7 bases at V and 0 bases at J, with 12 bases between the two ends. Looked up from germline, CDR1 is MNHNY and CDR2 is SVGAGI (reference sequence). This CDR3 has 14 residues.

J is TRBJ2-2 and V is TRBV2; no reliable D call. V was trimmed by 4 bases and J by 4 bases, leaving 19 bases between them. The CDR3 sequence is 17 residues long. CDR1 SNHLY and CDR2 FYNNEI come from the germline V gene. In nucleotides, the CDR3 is TGTGCCAGCAGTGTGGGTCAGGTCCGCCTGAGCACCGGGGAGCTGTTTTTT. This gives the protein CASSVGQVRLSTGELFF.

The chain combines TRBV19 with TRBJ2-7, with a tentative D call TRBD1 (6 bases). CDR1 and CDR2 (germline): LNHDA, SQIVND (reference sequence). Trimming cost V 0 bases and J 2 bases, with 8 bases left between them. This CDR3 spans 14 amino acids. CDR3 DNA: TGTGCCAGTAGTATAGACAGGGGCGCCTACGAGCAGTACTTC. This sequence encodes CASSIDRGAYEQYF.

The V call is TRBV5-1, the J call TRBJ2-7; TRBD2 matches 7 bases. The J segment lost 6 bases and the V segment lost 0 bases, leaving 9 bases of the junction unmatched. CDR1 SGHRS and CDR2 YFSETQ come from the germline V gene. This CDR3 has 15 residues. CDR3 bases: TGCGCCAGCAGCTTGGTGGCGGGAGCGGTAAGCGAGCAGTACTTC. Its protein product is CASSLVAGAVSEQYF.

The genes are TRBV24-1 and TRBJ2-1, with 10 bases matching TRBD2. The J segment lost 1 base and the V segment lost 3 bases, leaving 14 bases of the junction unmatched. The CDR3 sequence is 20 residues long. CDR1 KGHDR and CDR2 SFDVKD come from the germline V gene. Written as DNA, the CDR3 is TGTGCCACCAGTGATCCGACTAGCGGGCCCTCCGGGAGGTCCTACAATGAGCAGTTCTTC. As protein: CATSDPTSGPSGRSYNEQFF.

CDR3 sequence reads: CASTVGSETQYF. The CDR3 DNA is TGTGCCAGCACTGTGGGGAGCGAGACCCAGTACTTC. The rearrangement links TRBV2 to TRBJ2-5, with D possibly TRBD2 on 5 matching bases. The V gene lost 7 bases and the J gene lost 5 bases, with 11 bases spanning the gap. Germline lookup yields CDR1 SNHLY and CDR2 FYNNEI. The CDR3 covers 12 residues.

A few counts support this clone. CDR3 nucleotide sequence: TGTGCCAGCAGTGGGCGGGGTGGTCTCTATAATTCACCCCTCCACTTT. Translation: CASSGRGGLYNSPLHF. This sequence joins TRBV2 and TRBJ1-6; unclear D gene. Germline assignment: CDR1 SNHLY and CDR2 FYNNEI. The CDR3 consists of 16 residues. Between the trimmed V and J ends, which lost 4 bases and 3 bases, there was a span of 13 bases.

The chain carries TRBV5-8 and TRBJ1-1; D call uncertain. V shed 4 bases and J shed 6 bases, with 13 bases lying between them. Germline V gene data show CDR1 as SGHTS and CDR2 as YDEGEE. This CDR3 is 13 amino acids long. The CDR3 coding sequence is TGTGCCAGCAGCACCGTTGCGGGTGCTGAAGCTTTCTTT. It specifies CASSTVAGAEAFF.

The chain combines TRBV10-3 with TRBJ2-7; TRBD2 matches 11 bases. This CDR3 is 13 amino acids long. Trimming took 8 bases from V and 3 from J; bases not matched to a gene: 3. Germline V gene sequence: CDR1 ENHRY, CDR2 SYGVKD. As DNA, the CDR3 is TGTGCCATCCGCGGGACTAGCGGCTACGAGCAGTACTTC. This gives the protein CAIRGTSGYEQYF.

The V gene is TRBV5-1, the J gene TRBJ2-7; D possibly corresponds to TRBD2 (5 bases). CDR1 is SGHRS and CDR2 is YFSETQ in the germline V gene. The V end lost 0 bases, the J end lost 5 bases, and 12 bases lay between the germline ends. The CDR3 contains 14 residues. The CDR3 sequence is CASSLGGAENEQYF. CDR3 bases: TGCGCCAGCAGCTTGGGGGGAGCCGAGAACGAGCAGTACTTC. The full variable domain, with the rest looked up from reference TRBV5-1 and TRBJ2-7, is KAGVTQTPRYLIKTRGQQVTLSCSPISGHRSVSWYQQTPGQGLQFLFEYFSETQRNKGNFPGRFSGRQFSNSRSEMNVSTLELGDSALYLCASSLGGAENEQYFGPGTRLTVT.

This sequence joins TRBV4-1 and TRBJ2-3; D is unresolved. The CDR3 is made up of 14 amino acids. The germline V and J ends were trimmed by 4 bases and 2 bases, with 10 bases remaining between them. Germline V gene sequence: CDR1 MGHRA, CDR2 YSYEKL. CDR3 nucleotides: TGCGCCAGCAGCCCCCGGTTGAACACAGATACGCAGTATTTT. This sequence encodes CASSPRLNTDTQYF.

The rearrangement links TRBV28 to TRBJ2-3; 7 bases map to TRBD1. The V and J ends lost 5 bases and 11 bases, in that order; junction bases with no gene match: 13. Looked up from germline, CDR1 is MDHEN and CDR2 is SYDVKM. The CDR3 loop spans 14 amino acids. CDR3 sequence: CASSESQTGRGQYF. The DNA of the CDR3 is TGTGCCAGCAGTGAGTCGCAGACAGGGAGAGGGCAGTATTTT.

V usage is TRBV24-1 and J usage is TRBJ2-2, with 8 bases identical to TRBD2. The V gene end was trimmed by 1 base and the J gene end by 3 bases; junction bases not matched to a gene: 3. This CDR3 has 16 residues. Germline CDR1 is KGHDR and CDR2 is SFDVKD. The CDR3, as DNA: TGTGCCACCAGTGATTTCAGCGGGAGAGACACCGGGGAGCTGTTTTTT. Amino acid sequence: CATSDFSGRDTGELFF.

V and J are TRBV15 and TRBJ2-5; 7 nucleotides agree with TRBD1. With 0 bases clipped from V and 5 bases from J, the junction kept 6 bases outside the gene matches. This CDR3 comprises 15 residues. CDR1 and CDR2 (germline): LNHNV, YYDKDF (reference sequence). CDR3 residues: CATSRDTGQAETQYF. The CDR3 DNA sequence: TGTGCCACCAGCAGAGATACAGGACAGGCGGAGACCCAGTACTTC.